These 32 T cell receptor beta chains originate from one sample sequenced in a study of shared clonotypes between healthy human individuals (dated by TCRdb to 2019 to 2021). Receptor amplification or capture employed the immunoSEQ multiplex PCR assay. TCRdb's version of the immuneACCESS table is confined to in-frame rearrangements and falls short of the full clone set. An unresolved V gene accounts for under half of the shortfall where checked; the remainder is of unknown origin. For this sample there are some 2.1 million clones; approximately 94% appear just once. Clones ranked in the top ten supply 0.9% to 1.4% of the sample. CD8 naive samples consisted of CD45RO-negative cells that were positively selected for CCR7, yielding a CD45RA+CCR7+ population without TemRA cells. Material for sequencing was naive CD8+ T cells sorted from blood. What this sample's cell subset or site label stands for: CD45RA+CCR7+. The receptor set was obtained from a man in his late teens or twenties in good health.

V usage is TRBV10-3 and J usage is TRBJ2-3, with TRBD2 identical over 10 bases. In germline, CDR1 is ENHRY, CDR2 SYGVKD. V gave up 0 bases and J gave up 2 bases; unmatched junction bases: 8. The length of the CDR3 is 18 residues. CDR3 in DNA: TGTGCCATCAGTGAGTCGCGGACTAGCGGACTCTCCACAGATACGCAGTATTTT. Its translation: CAISESRTSGLSTDTQYF.

Comments on this clone: Distinct nucleotide sequences in the sample also encode this CDR3. The V call is TRBV28, the J call TRBJ1-1; D is perhaps TRBD1 (6 bases). Germline V CDR1 and CDR2: MDHEN, SYDVKM. This CDR3 is built from 14 residues. Deletions cut 2 bases from V and 4 bases from J, with 11 bases between. The CDR3 DNA is TGTGCCAGCAGTTTAGTGGGGGGCGGCACTGAAGCTTTCTTT. Residues: CASSLVGGGTEAFF.

The chain combines TRBV2 with TRBJ2-3; D is uncertain. Deletions cut 9 bases from V and 6 bases from J, with 19 bases between. Germline CDR1 SNHLY, CDR2 FYNNEI. The CDR3 consists of 14 residues. CDR3 nucleotide sequence: TGTGCCAGAACCGCTAATGAAGTGGGCGATACGCAGTATTTT. This codes for CARTANEVGDTQYF.

This clone has a handful of counts. The CDR3: CASRWDRGKDYGYTF. The CDR3 nucleotides read TGTGCCAGCAGGTGGGACAGGGGGAAGGACTATGGCTACACCTTC. The V gene is TRBV6-4, the J gene TRBJ1-2, with 11 bases that match TRBD1. Trimming cost V 6 bases and J 3 bases; bases outside gene matches: 6. The CDR3 has 15 amino acids. The V gene's germline CDR1 is MRHNA and CDR2 SNTAGT.

This sequence joins TRBV7-9 and TRBJ2-2; 8 nucleotides align to TRBD1. The CDR3 runs 18 residues. J lost 4 bases, V lost 2 bases, and 12 bases had no gene match. Germline loops: CDR1 SEHNR, CDR2 FQNEAQ (reference sequence). The CDR3 protein is CASSLPDGRGQGTGELFF. CDR3 coding DNA: TGTGCCAGCAGCTTACCCGACGGCAGGGGGCAGGGCACCGGGGAGCTGTTTTTT.

V gene TRBV28 combines with J gene TRBJ2-3, with 11 bases fitting TRBD2. The trim removed 5 bases at V and 5 bases at J, leaving 9 bases unmatched. The CDR3 runs to 16 residues. Germline CDR1 is MDHEN and CDR2 is SYDVKM. The CDR3 region has the DNA TGTGCCAGCAGTCCCCGGGCTAGCGGGGGGCTAGATACGCAGTATTTT. Its protein is CASSPRASGGLDTQYF.

The chain is built from TRBV5-4 and TRBJ1-2; 7 bases are a match to TRBD1. This CDR3 has 14 amino acids. Germline trimming cut 3 bases from V and 2 bases from J; bases unmatched to any gene: 4. CDR1 is SGHNT and CDR2 is YYREEE in the germline V gene (reference sequence). CDR3 coding DNA: TGTGCCAGCAGCTCTCTGACAGGGAACTATGGCTACACCTTC. It is translated as CASSSLTGNYGYTF. The variable domain in full, completed from reference TRBV5-4 and TRBJ1-2, reads ETGVTQSPTHLIKTRGQQVTLRCSSQSGHNTVSWYQQALGQGPQFIFQYYREEENGRGNFPPRFSGLQFPNYSSELNVNALELDDSALYLCASSSLTGNYGYTFGSGTRLTVV.

The chain is built from TRBV29-1 and TRBJ2-7; 7 bases map to TRBD1. The germline V gene encodes CDR1 SQVTM and CDR2 ANQGSEA. Germline trimming cut 7 bases from V and 0 bases from J; bases unmatched to any gene: 6. The CDR3 length is 13 residues. CDR3 loop: CSALTGYSYEQYF. The CDR3, as DNA: TGCAGCGCTCTGACAGGGTACTCCTACGAGCAGTACTTC.

V gene TRBV7-2 combines with J gene TRBJ2-7, with 8 nucleotides matching TRBD1. Germline CDR1 SGHTA, CDR2 FQGNSA. This CDR3 contains 14 residues. V lost 2 bases, J lost 3 bases, and 3 bases stayed unmatched. The CDR3 region has the DNA TGTGCCAGCAGCTTAACCGGGACAGGCTACGAGCAGTACTTC. Translation: CASSLTGTGYEQYF.

This chain connects TRBV21-1 to TRBJ1-1. TRBV21-1 counts as a pseudogene. CDR3 length: 14 residues. CDR3 DNA: TGTGCCAGCAGCAATGAGGGCGTGAACACTGAAGCTTTCTTT. This gives the protein CASSNEGVNTEAFF.

The chain is built from TRBV9 and TRBJ2-5; the D gene could be TRBD1 or TRBD2 (5 bases each). The CDR3 is made up of 14 amino acids. CDR1 is SGDLS and CDR2 is YYNGEE in the germline V gene. Trimming pared 5 bases from V and 2 bases from J, leaving 13 bases between. Here the CDR3 reads CASSGTGPQETQYF. CDR3 in DNA: TGTGCCAGCAGTGGGACGGGGCCACAAGAGACCCAGTACTTC.

This clone was found once. V and J are TRBV27 and TRBJ2-3, with 8 bases aligning to TRBD1. The CDR3 spans 15 residues. V trimming: 6 bases; J trimming: 6 bases; junction bases outside the gene matches: 11. Per the germline V gene, CDR1 is MNHEY and CDR2 is SMNVEV (reference sequence). The CDR3: CASSQGQGIVDTQYF. CDR3 nucleotides: TGTGCCAGCAGCCAAGGACAGGGAATTGTGGATACGCAGTATTTT.

This clone was detected only a few times. The chain has TRBV5-1 and TRBJ1-6; TRBD1 matches at 8 bases. The V gene end was trimmed by 3 bases and the J gene end by 10 bases; junction bases not matched to a gene: 6. The germline V gene encodes CDR1 SGHRS and CDR2 YFSETQ. The CDR3 covers 14 residues. CDR3 DNA: TGCGCCAGCAGCTCCCGGACAGGGCGGTCACCCCTCCACTTT. Translated: CASSSRTGRSPLHF.

V is TRBV4-1 and J is TRBJ2-3; TRBD2 matches at 9 bases. V shed 0 bases and J 1 base; nucleotides not matched to a gene: 11. The CDR3 is 19 residues long. Germline V CDR1 and CDR2: MGHRA, YSYEKL. The CDR3: CASSQEEGLRGGGTDTQYF. The CDR3, as DNA: TGCGCCAGCAGCCAAGAGGAGGGCTTGCGGGGGGGCGGCACAGATACGCAGTATTTT.

V usage is TRBV2 and J usage is TRBJ2-3, with TRBD1 matching over 9 bases. This CDR3 comprises 17 residues. With 0 bases clipped from V and 2 bases from J, the junction kept 6 bases outside the gene matches. CDR1 SNHLY and CDR2 FYNNEI come from the germline V gene. The CDR3 DNA sequence: TGTGCCAGCAGTGAAGCGCTTCGGACAGGGGTCACAGATACGCAGTATTTT. Its translation is CASSEALRTGVTDTQYF. The full variable domain, with the rest looked up from reference TRBV2 and TRBJ2-3, is EPEVTQTPSHQVTQMGQEVILRCVPISNHLYFYWYRQILGQKVEFLVSFYNNEISEKSEIFDDQFSVERPDGSNFTLKIRSTKLEDSAMYFCASSEALRTGVTDTQYFGPGTRLTVL.

The rearrangement joins TRBV7-9 to TRBJ2-5; either TRBD1 or TRBD2 may supply D (5 bases each). The CDR3 has 16 residues. The V gene lost 3 bases and the J gene lost 1 base, with 15 bases spanning the gap. Germline lookup yields CDR1 SEHNR and CDR2 FQNEAQ (reference sequence). The CDR3 nucleotides read TGTGCCAGCAGCTTGGGACCGGATTACAGCCAAGAGACCCAGTACTTC. Translated, it gives CASSLGPDYSQETQYF. Full variable domain (missing parts from reference TRBV7-9 and TRBJ2-5): DTGVSQNPRHKITKRGQNVTFRCDPISEHNRLYWYRQTLGQGPEFLTYFQNEAQLEKSRLLSDRFSAERPKGSFSTLEIQRTEQGDSAMYLCASSLGPDYSQETQYFGPGTRLLVL.

There are a few counts of this clone. The rearrangement uses TRBV6-5 and TRBJ1-3; D gene ambiguous. CDR1 MNHEY and CDR2 SVGAGI come from the germline V gene. V was clipped by 5 bases and J by 2 bases, with 10 bases between them. CDR3 length equals 14 residues. DNA of the CDR3: TGTGCCAGCAGTCTAGGGTTAGCTGGAAACACCATATATTTT. Translated, it gives CASSLGLAGNTIYF.

The CDR3 region is CASSRRGGLYEQYF. The CDR3 region has the DNA TGTGCCAGCAGCCGGCGCGGGGGACTCTACGAGCAGTACTTC. The J gene is TRBJ2-7, the V gene TRBV13; TRBD2 matches 7 bases. Looked up from germline, CDR1 is PRHDT and CDR2 is FYEKMQ (reference sequence). Trimming cost V 5 bases and J 3 bases; bases outside gene matches: 7. The CDR3 loop spans 14 amino acids.

This chain uses TRBV7-2 with TRBJ2-1; a possible D gene is TRBD1 (6 bases). The CDR3 runs 15 residues. Trimming shortened V by 7 bases and J by 7 bases, and 20 bases separated the two germline ends. Germline V lookup: CDR1 SGHTA, CDR2 FQGNSA. In DNA, the CDR3 is TGTGCCAGCACCCTTGGGACATACCTGTGGAATGAGCAGTTCTTC. Amino acids: CASTLGTYLWNEQFF.

This clone was picked up one time. This chain uses TRBV30 with TRBJ1-3; 9 bases map to TRBD1. The CDR3 is made up of 15 amino acids. Germline V gene data show CDR1 as GTSNPN and CDR2 as SVGIG (reference sequence). With V trimmed by 1 base and J by 5 bases, 6 bases remained unmatched. The CDR3, as DNA: TGTGCCTGGAGTGGGGGACAGGGAAAAAGAAACACCATATATTTT. Translating gives CAWSGGQGKRNTIYF.

This rearrangement joins TRBV5-1 to TRBJ1-1; a possible D gene is TRBD1 (5 bases). Deletions cut 0 bases from V and 4 bases from J, with 13 bases between. The CDR3 sequence is 15 residues long. Germline V gene data show CDR1 as SGHRS and CDR2 as YFSETQ. The CDR3 is CASSLEFQGVTEAFF. The CDR3 nucleotides read TGCGCCAGCAGCTTGGAGTTTCAGGGAGTCACTGAAGCTTTCTTT. The full variable domain, rest sourced from reference TRBV5-1 and TRBJ1-1, is KAGVTQTPRYLIKTRGQQVTLSCSPISGHRSVSWYQQTPGQGLQFLFEYFSETQRNKGNFPGRFSGRQFSNSRSEMNVSTLELGDSALYLCASSLEFQGVTEAFFGQGTRLTVV.

The chain recombines TRBV5-4 with TRBJ2-2, with TRBD2 matching over 11 bases. Trimming cost V 9 bases and J 2 bases; bases outside gene matches: 9. This CDR3 region has 16 residues. CDR1 is SGHNT and CDR2 is YYREEE in the germline V gene (reference sequence). Here the CDR3 reads CATETSGDINTGELFF. The CDR3 coding sequence is TGTGCCACAGAGACTAGCGGGGACATTAACACCGGGGAGCTGTTTTTT.

The chain is built from TRBV5-6 and TRBJ2-4; no clear D gene. V dropped 0 bases and J dropped 5 bases, with 9 bases sitting between them. Germline V gene lookup returns CDR1 SGHDT and CDR2 YYEEEE. This CDR3 spans 14 amino acids. The DNA of the CDR3 is TGTGCCAGCAGCTTGGAGTGGGCCCAAAACATTCAGTACTTC. Translation: CASSLEWAQNIQYF.

The V and J genes are TRBV11-2 and TRBJ2-7; D gene unclear. Germline V gives CDR1 SGHAT, CDR2 FQNNGV. The CDR3 has 15 amino acids. The V end was cut by 6 bases, the J end by 0 bases, with 15 bases between. This CDR3 reads CASSFFSSSSYEQYF. CDR3 sequence (DNA): TGTGCCAGCAGTTTTTTTTCATCAAGCTCCTACGAGCAGTACTTC. Looking up the rest from reference TRBV11-2 and TRBJ2-7 gives the full variable domain: EAGVAQSPRYKIIEKRQSVAFWCNPISGHATLYWYQQILGQGPKLLIQFQNNGVVDDSQLPKDRFSAERLKGVDSTLKIQPAKLEDSAVYLCASSFFSSSSYEQYFGPGTRLTVT.

The chain recombines TRBV2 with TRBJ2-5, with 9 positions matching TRBD2. The V gene end was trimmed by 4 bases and the J gene end by 3 bases; junction bases not matched to a gene: 9. Germline V gene sequence: CDR1 SNHLY, CDR2 FYNNEI. The CDR3 is made up of 16 amino acids. The CDR3 here is CASSGPRTSAEETQYF. Written as DNA, the CDR3 is TGTGCCAGCAGTGGACCTCGGACTAGCGCAGAAGAGACCCAGTACTTC.

The chain couples TRBV5-6 to TRBJ2-1; D may be TRBD1 (6 bases). CDR1 SGHDT and CDR2 YYEEEE come from the germline V gene. The CDR3 is 16 residues long. The V end lost 4 bases, the J end lost 9 bases, and 23 bases lay between the germline ends. This CDR3 is CASSPRWGPDWSEQFF. The CDR3 coding sequence is TGTGCCAGCAGCCCCCGTTGGGGGCCGGATTGGAGTGAGCAGTTCTTC.

This rearrangement joins TRBV19 to TRBJ2-5, with D possibly being TRBD2 (7 bases). Per the germline V gene, CDR1 is LNHDA and CDR2 is SQIVND (reference sequence). This CDR3 is 15 amino acids long. V was pared by 1 base and J by 5 bases, with 14 bases between. The CDR3 bases are TGTGCCAGTAGTATAGTAGGGGGGGCTTCCGAGACCCAGTACTTC. It specifies CASSIVGGASETQYF.

Notes on this clone: Other nucleotide sequences from this sample produce the same CDR3. This chain joins TRBV2 and TRBJ1-1; D is uncertain. CDR1 and CDR2 (germline): SNHLY, FYNNEI. With 3 bases removed from V and 4 bases from J, the gap between germline ends came to 6 bases. CDR3 length: 12 residues. The CDR3 DNA is TGTGCCAGCAGTGAGATGGCCACTGAAGCTTTCTTT. Translated, it gives CASSEMATEAFF.

A remark on this clone: This sample also contains other DNA sequences that code for the same CDR3. The chain is built from TRBV18 and TRBJ2-7; either TRBD1 or TRBD2 may supply D (5 bases each). Germline-derived CDR1 and CDR2 are KGHSH and LQKENI. V gave up 6 bases and J gave up 4 bases, with 13 bases separating them. The CDR3 covers 13 residues. CDR3 nucleotide sequence: TGTGCCAGCTCGCCCCCCGGGGCATACGAGCAGTACTTC. Protein product: CASSPPGAYEQYF.

The chain couples TRBV25-1 to TRBJ1-5; unclear D gene. V shed 10 bases and J shed 10 bases, with 14 bases lying between them. Per the germline V gene, CDR1 is MGHDK and CDR2 is SYGVNS. The CDR3 covers 11 residues. CDR3 region: CATGNLYPQHF. CDR3 sequence (DNA): TGTGCCACCGGGAATCTTTATCCCCAGCATTTT.

The rearrangement uses TRBV9 and TRBJ2-6; D gene uncertain. The CDR3 covers 18 residues. Germline CDR1 and CDR2: SGDLS and YYNGEE. Trimming shortened V by 3 bases and J by 0 bases, and 16 bases separated the two germline ends. The CDR3 nucleotides are TGTGCCAGCAGCGGGATGGGAACCCTTAGCTCTGGGGCCAACGTCCTGACTTTC. It encodes CASSGMGTLSSGANVLTF.

This chain connects TRBV6-1 to TRBJ2-7; the D is unclear. The CDR3 covers 14 residues. The V end was cut by 0 bases, the J end by 3 bases, with 9 bases between. Germline CDR1 reads MNHNS; CDR2 reads SASEGT. The CDR3 nucleotides read TGTGCCAGCAGTGAAGCGTTACAGCACTACGAGCAGTACTTC. It codes for CASSEALQHYEQYF.